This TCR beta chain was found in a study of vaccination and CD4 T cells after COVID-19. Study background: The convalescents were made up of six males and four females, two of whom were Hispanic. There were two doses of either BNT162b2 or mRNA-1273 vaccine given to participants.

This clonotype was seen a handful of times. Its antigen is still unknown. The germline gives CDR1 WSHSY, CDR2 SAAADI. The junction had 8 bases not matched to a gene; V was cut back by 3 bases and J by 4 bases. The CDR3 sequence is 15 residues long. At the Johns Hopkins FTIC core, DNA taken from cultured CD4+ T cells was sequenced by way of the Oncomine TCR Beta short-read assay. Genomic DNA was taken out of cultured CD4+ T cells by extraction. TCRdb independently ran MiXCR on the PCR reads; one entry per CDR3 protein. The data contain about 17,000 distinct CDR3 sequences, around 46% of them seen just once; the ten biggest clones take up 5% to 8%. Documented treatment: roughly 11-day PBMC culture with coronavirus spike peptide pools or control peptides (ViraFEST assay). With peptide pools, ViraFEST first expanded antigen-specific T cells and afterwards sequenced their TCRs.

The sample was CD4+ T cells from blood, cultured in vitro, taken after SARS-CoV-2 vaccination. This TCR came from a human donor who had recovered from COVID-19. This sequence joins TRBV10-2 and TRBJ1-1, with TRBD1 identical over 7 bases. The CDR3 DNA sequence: TGCGCCAGCAGTGACAGGGGGTCCATTCTCACTGAAGCTTTCTTT. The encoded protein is CASSDRGSILTEAFF.